This TCR beta chain was captured in a study of T cells after yellow fever vaccination. Study-level points and caveats: Relatively few clonotypes were ones that appeared in both CD4 and CD8 compartments. Re-detected after boosting: most primary clones, 96% of CD4 and roughly 88% of CD8.

Remarks on this clonotype: Its target is unknown.

TCRdb re-called the 5' RACE reads with MiXCR, one entry per CDR3 protein. The table includes about 550,000 distinct CDR3 sequences, 15% to 20% detected once. This receptor was taken from a man aged 30 to 45 who received the YFV17D yellow fever vaccine. Here the sequenced sample was PBMCs, taken 15 days after the yellow fever booster vaccination.

CDR3 region: CASGVGTGRSTEAFF. In DNA form, the CDR3 reads TGTGCCAGCGGGGTTGGAACAGGGAGAAGCACTGAAGCTTTCTTT. The V call is TRBV12-3 or TRBV12-4, the J call TRBJ1-1; possible D gene TRBD1, 6 bases. CDR3 size: 15 residues. The ends were cut back, 8 bases at V and 4 bases at J, with 20 bases in the middle.